This T cell receptor (beta chain) is drawn from a study of blood T cell repertoires in COVID-19. Whole-study context: Acute and convalescent COVID-19 specimens originated in the United States, Italy and Spain.

Original methodology: By means of reference gene primer amplification, nucleated cell counts were estimated. The data were produced by immunoSEQ multiplex PCR, yet TCRdb's version contains in-frame clones alone and is incomplete. D and trimming come from the DNA, and the V and J calls and clone size come from that table. The sample yields fewer than 350,000 clones, around 88% seen once. This CDR3 is 17 amino acids long. V shed 5 bases and J shed 4 bases, with 23 bases lying between them. Germline values: CDR1 MDHEN, CDR2 SYDVKM. Participants were aged 18 to 89 years from some 24 US areas. Cohorts were determined from participant-reported clinical history.

This sequence joins TRBV28 and TRBJ1-2; a possible D gene is TRBD1 (6 bases). Source material: PBMCs or T cells enriched from blood (not recorded which). This TCR derives from a woman in her forties who had recovered from COVID-19. CDR3 in DNA: TGTGCCAGCAGTCCCCCGACCGGGACATCTTCCCTCTATGGCTACACCTTC. Translated: CASSPPTGTSSLYGYTF.